The sequence of this T cell receptor beta chain was determined in a study of monozygotic twins with inflammatory bowel disease. Study results and caveats: Variability in patient repertoires may have come partly from differing immunosuppressive treatments. The authors found no support for a single strong IBD-associated signal or clonotype.

Details on this clonotype: The antigen remains undetermined.

This CDR3 is 16 amino acids long. Per germline, CDR1 SGHTA and CDR2 FQGNSA. Template-switch reactions added UMIs with a 6-nucleotide sample barcode. For each CDR3 protein, TCRdb gives one entry from its re-call of the 5' RACE reads, without DNA. The sample has approximately 400,000 distinct CDR3 sequences; the top ten hold more than 2%. Researchers collected around 2.4 ml of blood per donor. The rearrangement links TRBV7-2 to TRBJ2-2; TCRdb indicates TRBD1, and absent DNA this call remains unverified. The sample was blood. The TCR sequence derives from a human donor with ulcerative colitis or Crohn's disease, or a healthy co-twin of an affected twin (not recorded which). CDR3 region: CASSTKGGSNTGELFF.